This TCR beta chain derives from a study of response to subunit inactivated influenza vaccine. This clonotype appeared a few times. The germline gives CDR1 SEHNR, CDR2 FQNEAQ (reference sequence). The V end was cut by 1 base, the J end by 8 bases, with 15 bases between. CDR3 length: 15 amino acids. TCRdb passed the RT-PCR reads through MiXCR, listing each CDR3 protein once. The repertoire has some 150,000 distinct CDR3 sequences, around 12% of them found once; the top ten carry approximately 30%. These sequences were also reported in another study, on T cells expressing NK-cell markers. From that study: Libraries used 5'RACE template switching adding universal primer site and UMIs. Seven donors tested HCMV-seropositive and one tested seronegative among the eight sequenced. Among CD8+ T cells from over 5 donors, dominant NKG2C+ clonotypes accounted for about 1.0-8%.

V and J are TRBV7-9 and TRBJ2-1, with D uncertain. This sample comprised CD8+ T cells sorted from PBMCs, obtained 12 days after vaccination. The TCR was taken from a man aged 45 to 65 who received an inactivated influenza vaccine. The CDR3 DNA sequence: TGTGCCAGCAGCTTAGTTCTTTTTGGTAGGGATGAGCAGTTCTTC. Translating gives CASSLVLFGRDEQFF. Looking up the rest from reference TRBV7-9 and TRBJ2-1 gives the full variable domain: DTGVSQNPRHKITKRGQNVTFRCDPISEHNRLYWYRQTLGQGPEFLTYFQNEAQLEKSRLLSDRFSAERPKGSFSTLEIQRTEQGDSAMYLCASSLVLFGRDEQFFGPGTRLTVL.